The clone carrying this T cell receptor (beta chain) occurred a few times. Individual cDNA molecules each carried unique molecular identifiers attached by the library. TCRdb analysed the RACE reads with MiXCR anew, one entry per CDR3 protein. The repertoire holds 150,000 to 200,000 distinct CDR3 sequences, with approximately 15% as singletons. This sample stems from a study of human T cells and chemical hapten exposure. V lost 0 bases and J lost 7; bases outside the gene matches: 6. The germline gives CDR1 LGHNT, CDR2 FRNRAP. CDR3 length: 16 residues. Time point in this sample: patch test 1, 2 weeks after DPC sensitization. Treatment of the sample: therapeutic diphenylcyclopropenone sensitization with weekly scalp DPC.

The specimen comprised whole blood, sampled in connection with sensitization to the hapten diphenylcyclopropenone (DPC). The clonotype originates from a woman aged 25 to 45 with alopecia areata. Some clones in this sample may be carry-over from other donors' samples. The V call is TRBV12-5, the J call TRBJ2-1; 10 bases agree with TRBD2. CDR3 sequence (DNA): TGTGCTAGTGGTTTGGTCTGGCTAGCGGGGGAGAATGAGCAGTTCTTC. It is translated as CASGLVWLAGENEQFF.